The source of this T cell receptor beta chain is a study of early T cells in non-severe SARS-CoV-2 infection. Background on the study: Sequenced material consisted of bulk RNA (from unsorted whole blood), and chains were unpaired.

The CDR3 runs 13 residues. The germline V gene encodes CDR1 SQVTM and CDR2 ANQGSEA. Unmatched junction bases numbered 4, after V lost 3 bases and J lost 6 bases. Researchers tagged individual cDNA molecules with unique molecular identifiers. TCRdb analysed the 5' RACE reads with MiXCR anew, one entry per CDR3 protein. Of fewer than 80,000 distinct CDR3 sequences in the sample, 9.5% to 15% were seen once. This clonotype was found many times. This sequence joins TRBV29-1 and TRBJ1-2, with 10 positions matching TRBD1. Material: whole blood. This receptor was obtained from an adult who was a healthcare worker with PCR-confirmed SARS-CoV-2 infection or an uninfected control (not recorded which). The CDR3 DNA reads TGCAGCGTTGATGGGACAGGGGAAAATGGCTACACCTTC. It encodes CSVDGTGENGYTF.